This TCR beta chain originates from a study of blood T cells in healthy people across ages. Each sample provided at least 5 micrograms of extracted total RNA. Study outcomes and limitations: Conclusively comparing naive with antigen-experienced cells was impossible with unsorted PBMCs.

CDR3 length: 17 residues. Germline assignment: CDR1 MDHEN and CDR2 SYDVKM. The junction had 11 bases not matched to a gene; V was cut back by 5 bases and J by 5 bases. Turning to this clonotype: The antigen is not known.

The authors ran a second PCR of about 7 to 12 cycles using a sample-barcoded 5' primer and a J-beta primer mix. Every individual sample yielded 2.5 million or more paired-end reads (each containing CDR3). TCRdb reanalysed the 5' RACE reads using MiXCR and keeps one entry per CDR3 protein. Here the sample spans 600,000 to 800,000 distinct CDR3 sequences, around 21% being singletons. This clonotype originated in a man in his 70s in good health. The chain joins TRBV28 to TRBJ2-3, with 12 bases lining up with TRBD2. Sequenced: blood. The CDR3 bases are TGTGCCAGCAGTGAAGCTAGCGGGAGGGCCATGGGAGATACGCAGTATTTT. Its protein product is CASSEASGRAMGDTQYF.